One sample yielded the 4 T cell receptor beta chains listed below, sequenced in a study of radiotherapy plus CTLA-4 blockade in lung cancer. Profiling relied on immunoSEQ multiplex PCR, and the TCRdb table lists in-frame clones only, not all of them. This repertoire shows roughly 120,000 clones, 70% to 85% found once; its top ten account for 2.5% to 3.5%. The material sequenced was peripheral blood, taken from a patient treated with radiotherapy plus ipilimumab. All receptors derive from a human donor with non-small cell lung cancer that progressed on radiotherapy plus ipilimumab. Some clones in this sample may be carry-over from other donors' samples.

This chain links TRBV9 with TRBJ1-4; D not certain. Trimming took off 3 bases at V and 6 bases at J, with 12 bases between the two ends. Germline CDR1 and CDR2: SGDLS and YYNGEE. The CDR3 totals 14 residues. In DNA, the CDR3 is TGTGCCAGCAGCGCCGATTCGGGTGATGAAAAACTGTTTTTT. It yields the protein CASSADSGDEKLFF.

The chain recombines TRBV5-6 with TRBJ1-2; 7 bases agree with TRBD1. CDR1 is SGHDT, CDR2 YYEEEE, per germline. The CDR3 runs to 11 residues. Losses at the gene ends were 2 bases for V and 10 bases for J; bases not matched to a gene: 2. The CDR3 loop reads CASSFDRVYTF. CDR3 nucleotide sequence: TGTGCCAGCAGCTTCGACAGGGTCTACACCTTC.

Written as DNA, the CDR3 is TGTGCCAGCAGACAAGTCGGGTTTTCCCAAGAGACCCAGTACTTC. Residues: CASRQVGFSQETQYF. The chain has TRBV28 and TRBJ2-5, with unresolved D. V gave up 6 bases and J gave up 1 base, with 15 bases separating them. The CDR3 has 15 amino acids. CDR1 is MDHEN and CDR2 is SYDVKM in the germline V gene.

The chain has TRBV18 and TRBJ1-4; D is unclear. Trimming removed 5 bases from V and 3 bases from J, with 13 bases in between. The germline CDR1 and CDR2 sequences are KGHSH and LQKENI. The CDR3 totals 15 residues. The CDR3 loop reads CASSSNQAPNEKLFF. CDR3 nucleotide sequence: TGTGCCAGCTCATCAAACCAGGCACCTAATGAAAAACTGTTTTTT. Drawing the rest from reference TRBV18 and TRBJ1-4, the complete variable domain is NAGVMQNPRHLVRRRGQEARLRCSPMKGHSHVYWYRQLPEEGLKFMVYLQKENIIDESGMPKERFSAEFPKEGPSILRIQQVVRGDSAAYFCASSSNQAPNEKLFFGSGTQLSVL.